The clone carrying this T cell receptor beta chain was counted many times. This specimen belongs to a study of T cells after posttransplantation cyclophosphamide. The protocol was immunoSEQ multiplex PCR, while the TCRdb copy is restricted to in-frame clones and leaves out a portion. The sample was found to contain 23,000 or so clones, and every one recurs. This CDR3 is built from 12 residues. V was shortened by 0 bases and J by 4 bases, with 6 bases between the two germline ends. Germline V gives CDR1 GTSNPN, CDR2 SVGIG (reference sequence). V usage is TRBV30 and J usage is TRBJ2-5; D is unresolved. The sequenced sample was PBMCs. The sequence was obtained from a woman in her sixties or seventies in good health, CMV-negative, and a related stem cell transplant donor. CDR3 loop: CAWSVLGETQYF. Here the CDR3 DNA reads TGTGCCTGGAGTGTCCTAGGAGAGACCCAGTACTTC.